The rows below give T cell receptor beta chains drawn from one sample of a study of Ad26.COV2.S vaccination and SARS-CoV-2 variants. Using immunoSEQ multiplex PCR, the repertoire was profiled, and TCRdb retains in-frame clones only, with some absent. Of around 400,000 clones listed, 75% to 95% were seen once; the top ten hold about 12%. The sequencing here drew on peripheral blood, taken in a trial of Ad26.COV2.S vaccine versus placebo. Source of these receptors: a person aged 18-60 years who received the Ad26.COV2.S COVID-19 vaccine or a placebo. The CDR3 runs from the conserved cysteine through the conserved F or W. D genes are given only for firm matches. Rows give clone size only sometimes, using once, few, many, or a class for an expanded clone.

TGTGCCAGCAGCTTAGCGTCCCGTGTAAGCGGGAGCTTCTACGAGCAGTACTTC	CASSLASRVSGSFYEQYF	TRBD2	-	TRBV7-8	TRBJ2-7	18
TGCAGCGTTCTGGGGGCGAGCTACGAGCAGTACTTC	CSVLGASYEQYF	-	-	TRBV29-1	TRBJ2-7	12
TGTGCCATCAGTATATGGACTAGCGGGAACACCGGGGAGCTGTTTTTT	CAISIWTSGNTGELFF	TRBD2	once	TRBV10-3	TRBJ2-2	16
TGTGCCAGTAGTTACCGAGAGGGCCAATACAATGAGCAGTTCTTC	CASSYREGQYNEQFF	-	-	TRBV19	TRBJ2-1	15
TGCGCCAGCAGCGTACATTCGAACACTGAAGCTTTCTTT	CASSVHSNTEAFF	-	-	TRBV5-1	TRBJ1-1	13
TGCGCCAGCAGTGTTGAGACAGGGGTTTCTGGCTACACCTTC	CASSVETGVSGYTF	TRBD1	-	TRBV10-2	TRBJ1-2	14
TGTGCCAGCAGCCCCCAGGCCCTCTCTGGAAACACCATATATTTT	CASSPQALSGNTIYF	-	few	TRBV9	TRBJ1-3	15
TGTGCCAGCAGCTTAGGGCTAAACTATGGCTACACCTTC	CASSLGLNYGYTF	-	-	TRBV7-2	TRBJ1-2	13
TGTGCCAGCAGCCAAGGGGTGCAGTCCGGGGAGCTGTTTTTT	CASSQGVQSGELFF	-	-	TRBV3-1/TRBV3-2	TRBJ2-2	14
TGTGCCAGCAGCTTAGGCCCCCCACGGGAGGACCAACGCAATGAGCAGTTCTTC	CASSLGPPREDQRNEQFF	TRBD2	-	TRBV7-2	TRBJ2-1	18
TGTGCCAGCAGCCGGGACAGTAAAGCCTACGAGCAGTACTTC	CASSRDSKAYEQYF	TRBD1	-	TRBV7-2	TRBJ2-7	14
TGTGCCGCCGGGCTGGGGGGCAAAAACACTGAAGCTTTCTTT	CAAGLGGKNTEAFF	-	once	TRBV27	TRBJ1-1	14
TGTGCCAGCATGCAAGGCTATGGCTACACCTTC	CASMQGYGYTF	-	few	TRBV6-5	TRBJ1-2	11
TGTGCCAGTAGCGGGACCTCCTACGAGCAGTACTTC	CASSGTSYEQYF	-	-	TRBV19	TRBJ2-7	12
TGTGCCAGCAGCTTAGAAGGAGCGACCAACATTCAGTACTTC	CASSLEGATNIQYF	-	-	TRBV11-3	TRBJ2-4	14
TGTGCCAGCGCTAGCGCCACAGATACGCAGTATTTT	CASASATDTQYF	-	-	TRBV12-3/TRBV12-4	TRBJ2-3	12
TGTGCCAGCAGCCAGAAAGGACAGTACTACGAGCAGTACTTC	CASSQKGQYYEQYF	-	once	TRBV14	TRBJ2-7	14
TGTGCCAGCGGGGGGACAGCTCAAGAGACCCAGTACTTC	CASGGTAQETQYF	-	-	TRBV12-3/TRBV12-4	TRBJ2-5	13